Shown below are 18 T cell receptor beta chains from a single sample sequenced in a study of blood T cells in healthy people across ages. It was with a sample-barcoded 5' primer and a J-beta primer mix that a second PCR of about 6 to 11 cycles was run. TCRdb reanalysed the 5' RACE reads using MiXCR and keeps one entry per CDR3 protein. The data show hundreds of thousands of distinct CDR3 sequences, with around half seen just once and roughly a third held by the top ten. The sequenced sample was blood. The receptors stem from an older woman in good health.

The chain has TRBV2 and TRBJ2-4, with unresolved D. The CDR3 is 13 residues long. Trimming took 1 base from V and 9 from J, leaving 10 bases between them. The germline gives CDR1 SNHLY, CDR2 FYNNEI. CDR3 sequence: CASSEGSSGIQYF. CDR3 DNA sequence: TGTGCCAGCAGTGAAGGATCCTCCGGCATTCAGTACTTC.

The CDR3 sequence: CASSLDGRGRDTEAFF. The CDR3 nucleotides read TGCGCCAGCAGCTTGGATGGCAGGGGGAGGGATACTGAAGCTTTCTTT. The chain carries TRBV5-1 and TRBJ1-1, with TRBD1 identical over 7 bases. CDR1 and CDR2 (germline): SGHRS, YFSETQ. The V segment lost 0 bases and the J segment 5 bases; nucleotides outside the gene matches: 10. This CDR3 has 16 amino acids. Looking up the rest from reference TRBV5-1 and TRBJ1-1 gives the full variable domain: KAGVTQTPRYLIKTRGQQVTLSCSPISGHRSVSWYQQTPGQGLQFLFEYFSETQRNKGNFPGRFSGRQFSNSRSEMNVSTLELGDSALYLCASSLDGRGRDTEAFFGQGTRLTVV.

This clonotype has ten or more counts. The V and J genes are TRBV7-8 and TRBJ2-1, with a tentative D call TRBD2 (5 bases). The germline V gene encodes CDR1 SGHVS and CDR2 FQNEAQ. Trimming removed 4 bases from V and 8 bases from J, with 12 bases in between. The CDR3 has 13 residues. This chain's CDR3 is CASSSGVGDEQFF. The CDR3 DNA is TGTGCCAGCAGCTCCGGAGTCGGGGATGAGCAGTTCTTC. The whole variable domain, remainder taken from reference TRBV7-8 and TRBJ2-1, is GAGVSQSPRYKVAKRGQDVALRCDPISGHVSLFWYQQALGQGPEFLTYFQNEAQLDKSGLPSDRFFAERPEGSVSTLKIQRTQQEDSAVYLCASSSGVGDEQFFGPGTRLTVL.

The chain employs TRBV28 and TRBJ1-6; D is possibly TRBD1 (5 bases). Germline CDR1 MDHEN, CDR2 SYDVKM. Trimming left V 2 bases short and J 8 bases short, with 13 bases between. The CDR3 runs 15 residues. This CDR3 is CASSLQGRQDSPLHF. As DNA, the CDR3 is TGTGCCAGCAGTTTACAGGGACGTCAAGATTCACCCCTCCACTTT.

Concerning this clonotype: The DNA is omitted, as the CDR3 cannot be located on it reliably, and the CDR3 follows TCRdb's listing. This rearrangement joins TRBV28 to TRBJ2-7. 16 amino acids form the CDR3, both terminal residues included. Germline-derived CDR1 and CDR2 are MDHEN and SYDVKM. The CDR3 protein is CASSSSGSPRSYEQYF.

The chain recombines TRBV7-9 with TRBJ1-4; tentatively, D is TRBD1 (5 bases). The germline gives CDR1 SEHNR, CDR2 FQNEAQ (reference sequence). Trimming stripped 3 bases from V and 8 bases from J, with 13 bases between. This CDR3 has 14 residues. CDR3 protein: CASSFRGEGEKLFF. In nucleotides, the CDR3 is TGTGCCAGCAGCTTCCGAGGGGAAGGGGAAAAACTGTTTTTT.

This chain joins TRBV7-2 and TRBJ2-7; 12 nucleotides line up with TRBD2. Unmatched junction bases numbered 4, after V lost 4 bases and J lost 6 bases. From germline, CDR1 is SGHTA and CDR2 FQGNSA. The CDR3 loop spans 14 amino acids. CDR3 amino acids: CASSSGLAGREQYF. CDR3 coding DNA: TGTGCCAGCAGCTCCGGACTAGCGGGACGCGAGCAGTACTTC. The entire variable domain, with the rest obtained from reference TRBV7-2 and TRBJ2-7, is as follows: GAGVSQSPSNKVTEKGKDVELRCDPISGHTALYWYRQSLGQGLEFLIYFQGNSAPDKSGLPSDRFSAERTGGSVSTLTIQRTQQEDSAVYLCASSSGLAGREQYFGPGTRLTVT.

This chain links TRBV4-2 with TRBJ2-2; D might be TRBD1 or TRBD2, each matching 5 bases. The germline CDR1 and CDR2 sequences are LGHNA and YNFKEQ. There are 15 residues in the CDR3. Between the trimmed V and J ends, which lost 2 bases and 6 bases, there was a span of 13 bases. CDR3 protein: CASSQLSQGAGELFF. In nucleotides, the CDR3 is TGTGCCAGCAGCCAACTTTCCCAGGGAGCCGGGGAGCTGTTTTTT.

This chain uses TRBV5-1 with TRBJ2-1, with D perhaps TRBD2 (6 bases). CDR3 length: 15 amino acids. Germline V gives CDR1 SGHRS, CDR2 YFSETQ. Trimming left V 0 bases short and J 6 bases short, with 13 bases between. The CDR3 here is CASSLGSGFSNEQFF. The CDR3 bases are TGCGCCAGCAGCTTGGGTAGCGGATTTTCCAATGAGCAGTTCTTC.

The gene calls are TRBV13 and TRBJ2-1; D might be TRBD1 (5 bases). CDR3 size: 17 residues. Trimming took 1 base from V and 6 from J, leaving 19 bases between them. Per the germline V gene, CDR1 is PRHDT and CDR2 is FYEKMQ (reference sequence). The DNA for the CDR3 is TGTGCCAGCAGCTTAGTAGGTCAGGGCCTCTTGACCAATGAGCAGTTCTTC. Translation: CASSLVGQGLLTNEQFF.

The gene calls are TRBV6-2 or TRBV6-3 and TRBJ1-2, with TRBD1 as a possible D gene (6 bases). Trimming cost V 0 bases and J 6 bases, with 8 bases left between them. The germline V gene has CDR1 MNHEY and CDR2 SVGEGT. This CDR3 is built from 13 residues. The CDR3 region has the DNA TGTGCCAGCAGTTACTCTCGGACAGATGGCTACACCTTC. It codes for CASSYSRTDGYTF.

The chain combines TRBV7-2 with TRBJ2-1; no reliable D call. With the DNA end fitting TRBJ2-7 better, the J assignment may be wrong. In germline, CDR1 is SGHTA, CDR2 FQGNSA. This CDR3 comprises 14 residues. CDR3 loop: CASSPYFSYNEQYF. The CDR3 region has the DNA TGTGCCAGCAGTCCCTACTTCTCCTACAATGAGCAGTACTTC.

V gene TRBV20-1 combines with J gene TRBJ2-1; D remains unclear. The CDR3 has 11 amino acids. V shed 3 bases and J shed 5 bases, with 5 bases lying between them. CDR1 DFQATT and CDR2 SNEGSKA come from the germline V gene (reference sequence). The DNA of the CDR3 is TGCAGTGCTAGGATCAACAATGAGCAGTTCTTC. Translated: CSARINNEQFF.

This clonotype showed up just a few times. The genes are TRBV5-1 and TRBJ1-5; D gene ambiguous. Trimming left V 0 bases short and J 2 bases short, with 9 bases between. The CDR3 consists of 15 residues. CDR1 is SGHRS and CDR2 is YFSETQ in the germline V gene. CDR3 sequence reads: CASSLEGIGNQPQHF. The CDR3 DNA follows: TGCGCCAGCAGCTTGGAGGGTATCGGCAATCAGCCCCAGCATTTT.

The CDR3 DNA reads as TGTGCCAGCAGCAAAGCTGGCGGACAGGTGGGGCTGGTTAGCTATGGCTACACCTTC. It encodes CASSKAGGQVGLVSYGYTF. The genes are TRBV21-1 and TRBJ1-2; TRBD1 is the table's D call, not checked against the DNA. TRBV21-1 is tagged as a pseudogene. This CDR3 has 19 residues.

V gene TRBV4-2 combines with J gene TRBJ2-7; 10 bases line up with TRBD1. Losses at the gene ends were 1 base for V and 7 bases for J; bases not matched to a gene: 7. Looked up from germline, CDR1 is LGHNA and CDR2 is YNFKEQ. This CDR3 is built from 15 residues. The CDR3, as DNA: TGTGCCAGCAGCCAAGCGGACAGGGGGAACGATGAGCAGTACTTC. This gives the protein CASSQADRGNDEQYF.

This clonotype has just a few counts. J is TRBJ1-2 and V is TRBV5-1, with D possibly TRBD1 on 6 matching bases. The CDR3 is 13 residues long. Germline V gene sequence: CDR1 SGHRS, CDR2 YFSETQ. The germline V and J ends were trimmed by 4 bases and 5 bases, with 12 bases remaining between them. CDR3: CASSPQQGYGYTF. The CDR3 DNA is TGCGCCAGCAGCCCACAGCAGGGGTATGGCTACACCTTC.

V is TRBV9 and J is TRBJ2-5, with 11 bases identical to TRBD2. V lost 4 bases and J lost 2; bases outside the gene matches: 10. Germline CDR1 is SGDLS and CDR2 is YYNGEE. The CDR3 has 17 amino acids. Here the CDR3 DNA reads TGTGCCAGCAGCTTTATAGCGGGAGGGCTTCGACAAGAGACCCAGTACTTC. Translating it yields CASSFIAGGLRQETQYF.